One sample yielded the 15 T cell receptor beta chains listed below, sequenced in a study of cytomegalovirus exposure and HLA in healthy donors. Primers for the PCR totalled 60 Vbeta and 13 Jbeta. Generated by immunoSEQ multiplex PCR, the TCRdb table keeps only in-frame clones and is missing some. The sample has some 60,000 clones, 65% to 85% seen once. What was sequenced was PBMCs. The receptors originated from a male donor in good health and CMV-seronegative.

The chain combines TRBV19 with TRBJ1-2, with 9 bases that match TRBD1. The CDR3 extends over 13 amino acids. Germline loops: CDR1 LNHDA, CDR2 SQIVND (reference sequence). Trimming took 6 bases from V and 8 from J; bases not matched to a gene: 7. The CDR3 coding sequence is TGTGCCAGTAGAAACAGGGGGCCGGCCGGCTACACCTTC. Protein: CASRNRGPAGYTF.

V is TRBV7-8 and J is TRBJ1-3; tentatively, D is TRBD1 (5 bases). The length of the CDR3 is 15 residues. Looked up from germline, CDR1 is SGHVS and CDR2 is FQNEAQ. The germline V and J ends were trimmed by 1 base and 2 bases, with 9 bases remaining between them. The CDR3 region is CASSLEGSAGNTIYF. For the CDR3, the DNA is TGTGCCAGCAGCTTAGAGGGGTCTGCTGGAAACACCATATATTTT.

The chain has TRBV13 and TRBJ2-5, with TRBD2 as a possible D gene (6 bases). The CDR3 spans 16 residues. Per the germline V gene, CDR1 is PRHDT and CDR2 is FYEKMQ (reference sequence). The V gene lost 1 base and the J gene lost 1 base, with 13 bases spanning the gap. For the CDR3, the DNA is TGTGCCAGCAGCTTAGTGTGGCGGGGATCCCAAGAGACCCAGTACTTC. Translated: CASSLVWRGSQETQYF.

This chain uses TRBV11-3 with TRBJ2-7; a possible D gene is TRBD2 (6 bases). The V and J ends lost 3 bases and 3 bases respectively, with 15 bases between them. CDR3 length: 15 amino acids. The V gene's germline CDR1 is SGHNT and CDR2 YENEEA. The CDR3 region has the DNA TGTGCCAGCAGCTTGGAACCCGGGAGAAACTACGAGCAGTACTTC. Translating it yields CASSLEPGRNYEQYF.

The chain combines TRBV18 with TRBJ2-5, with D maybe TRBD2 (6 bases). Per germline, CDR1 KGHSH and CDR2 LQKENI. The V and J ends lost 3 bases and 1 base respectively, with 6 bases between them. This CDR3 is built from 13 residues. CDR3 DNA sequence: TGTGCCAGCTCACCGGGGGGCCAAGAGACCCAGTACTTC. Translating gives CASSPGGQETQYF. Combining the CDR3 with reference TRBV18 and TRBJ2-5 gives the whole variable domain NAGVMQNPRHLVRRRGQEARLRCSPMKGHSHVYWYRQLPEEGLKFMVYLQKENIIDESGMPKERFSAEFPKEGPSILRIQQVVRGDSAAYFCASSPGGQETQYFGPGTRLLVL.

The chain links TRBV13 to TRBJ2-2, with 11 bases fitting TRBD2. The trim removed 5 bases at V and 0 bases at J, leaving 5 bases unmatched. The CDR3 extends over 17 amino acids. Germline-derived CDR1 and CDR2 are PRHDT and FYEKMQ (reference sequence). The CDR3: CASSPSGGRSNTGELFF. As DNA, the CDR3 is TGTGCCAGCAGCCCTAGCGGGGGGCGATCGAACACCGGGGAGCTGTTTTTT.

The V call is TRBV7-6, the J call TRBJ2-2; possible D gene TRBD1, 6 bases. The CDR3 covers 15 residues. CDR1 is SGHVS and CDR2 is FNYEAQ in the germline V gene. V was shortened by 2 bases and J by 4 bases, with 11 bases between the two germline ends. The CDR3 loop reads CASSLYTGFTGELFF. As DNA, the CDR3 is TGTGCCAGCAGCTTATATACAGGGTTCACCGGGGAGCTGTTTTTT.

V gene TRBV7-2 combines with J gene TRBJ2-5, with a tentative D call TRBD2 (6 bases). Germline values: CDR1 SGHTA, CDR2 FQGNSA. Trimming stripped 5 bases from V and 3 bases from J, with 10 bases between. There are 13 residues in the CDR3. Here the CDR3 reads CASSGGAKETQYF. The CDR3 nucleotides read TGTGCCAGCAGCGGAGGGGCTAAAGAGACCCAGTACTTC.

On this clone itself: The germline gene is not matched at one end of the junction; a read error may be the cause. The genes are TRBV7-7 and TRBJ1-2; the match to TRBD1 covers 7 bases. The CDR3 totals 14 residues. CDR1 and CDR2 from the germline V gene are SSHAT and FNYEAQ (reference sequence). CDR3 sequence: CASSLAGTDNGYTF. The CDR3 nucleotides read TGTGCTAGCAGCTTAGCGGGGACAGATAATGGCTACACCTTC. Supplemented by reference TRBV7-7 and TRBJ1-2, the full variable domain reads GAGVSQSPRYKVTKRGQDVTLRCDPISSHATLYWYQQALGQGPEFLTYFNYEAQPDKSGLPSDRFSAERPEGSISTLTIQRTEQRDSAMYRCASSLAGTDNGYTFGSGTRLTVV.

The chain uses TRBV27 and TRBJ1-4; D remains unclear. CDR1 and CDR2 from the germline V gene are MNHEY and SMNVEV (reference sequence). V was cut by 2 bases and J by 5 bases, with 6 bases left in between. The CDR3 runs to 13 residues. The DNA for the CDR3 is TGTGCCAGCAGTTTACGGGAGAATGAAAAACTGTTTTTT. It codes for CASSLRENEKLFF.

The chain is built from TRBV10-3 and TRBJ1-1; D is possibly TRBD1 (6 bases). Between the trimmed V and J ends, which lost 6 bases and 0 bases, there was a span of 14 bases. Germline values: CDR1 ENHRY, CDR2 SYGVKD. CDR3 size: 15 residues. DNA for the CDR3: TGTGCCATCAGGCACAGGGAGCCGATGAACACTGAAGCTTTCTTT. Translation: CAIRHREPMNTEAFF.

The gene calls are TRBV10-3 and TRBJ2-1, with D possibly matching TRBD2 (6 bases). This CDR3 has 14 residues. The V end was cut by 3 bases, the J end by 3 bases, with 9 bases between. Germline V gives CDR1 ENHRY, CDR2 SYGVKD. In nucleotides, the CDR3 is TGTGCCATCAGTGATCAGGAGGGCTACAATGAGCAGTTCTTC. Residues: CAISDQEGYNEQFF.

The J gene is TRBJ2-5, the V gene TRBV6-1; D is possibly TRBD1 (6 bases). The V gene's germline CDR1 is MNHNS and CDR2 SASEGT. The CDR3 sequence is 16 residues long. Trimming shortened V by 4 bases and J by 5 bases, and 20 bases separated the two germline ends. In nucleotides, the CDR3 is TGTGCCAGCAGTGCCCGTGAGGCAGGGGATGGGGAGACCCAGTACTTC. Translated: CASSAREAGDGETQYF.

This clone has just one count. This chain links TRBV2 with TRBJ2-7, with D possibly matching TRBD1 (5 bases). Between the trimmed V and J ends, which lost 8 bases and 2 bases, there was a span of 16 bases. The CDR3 sequence is 14 residues long. Germline CDR1 and CDR2: SNHLY and FYNNEI. The CDR3 nucleotides read TGTGCCAGCGAGCTGGCAGGGCCAACCTACGAGCAGTACTTC. It encodes CASELAGPTYEQYF.

V usage is TRBV7-9 and J usage is TRBJ2-3; D is possibly TRBD1 (5 bases). V gave up 3 bases and J gave up 6 bases, with 13 bases separating them. This CDR3 region has 14 residues. The germline V gene encodes CDR1 SEHNR and CDR2 FQNEAQ (reference sequence). The CDR3 is CASSFVGQGDTQYF. The DNA for the CDR3 is TGTGCCAGCAGCTTTGTGGGGCAAGGGGATACGCAGTATTTT.